The sequence of this T cell receptor (beta chain) was determined in a study of identifying expanded T cells in peripheral blood. With regard to this clone: Its antigen is currently unknown.

General study results and limits: Two-week clone count variance significantly increased as total template count grew. Over two and four weeks, about 16 and 19 clones changed, versus approximately 1.2 between replicates.

TCRdb's copy holds only in-frame clones and misses some; the assay was immunoSEQ multiplex PCR. The table shows under 95,000 clones, with approximately 90% occurring only once. Sequenced sample: blood. The receptor was isolated from a person between 18 and 75 years old in good health.

The CDR3 nucleotides read TGTGCCAGTAGTATGAGGGGACAGGGTTCTTACGAGCAGTACTTC. As protein: CASSMRGQGSYEQYF. The rearrangement uses TRBV19 and TRBJ2-7; 9 bases line up with TRBD1. CDR1 is LNHDA and CDR2 is SQIVND in the germline V gene (reference sequence). V lost 3 bases and J lost 4; bases outside the gene matches: 7. The CDR3 loop spans 15 amino acids.